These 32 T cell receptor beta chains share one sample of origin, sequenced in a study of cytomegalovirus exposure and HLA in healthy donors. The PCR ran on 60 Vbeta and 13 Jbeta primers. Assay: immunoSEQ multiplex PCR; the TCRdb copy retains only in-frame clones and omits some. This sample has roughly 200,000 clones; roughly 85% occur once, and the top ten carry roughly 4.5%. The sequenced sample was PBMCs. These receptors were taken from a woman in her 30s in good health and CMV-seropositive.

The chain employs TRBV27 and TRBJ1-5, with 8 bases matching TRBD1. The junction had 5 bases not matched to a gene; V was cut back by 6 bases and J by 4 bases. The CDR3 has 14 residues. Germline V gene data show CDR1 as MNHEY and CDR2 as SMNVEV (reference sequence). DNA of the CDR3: TGTGCCAGCAGGACAGGGGATGGAAATCAGCCCCAGCATTTT. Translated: CASRTGDGNQPQHF.

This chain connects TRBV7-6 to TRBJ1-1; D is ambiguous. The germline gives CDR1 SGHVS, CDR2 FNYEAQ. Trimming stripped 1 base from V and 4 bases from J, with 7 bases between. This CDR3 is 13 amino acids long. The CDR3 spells CASSLESGTEAFF. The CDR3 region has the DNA TGTGCCAGCAGCTTAGAGAGCGGCACTGAAGCTTTCTTT.

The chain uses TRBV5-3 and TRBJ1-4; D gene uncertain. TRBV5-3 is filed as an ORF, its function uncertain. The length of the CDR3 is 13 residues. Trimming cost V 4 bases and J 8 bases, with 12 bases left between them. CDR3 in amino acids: CARSLVTAEKLFF. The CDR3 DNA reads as TGTGCCAGAAGCCTGGTGACTGCGGAAAAACTGTTTTTT.

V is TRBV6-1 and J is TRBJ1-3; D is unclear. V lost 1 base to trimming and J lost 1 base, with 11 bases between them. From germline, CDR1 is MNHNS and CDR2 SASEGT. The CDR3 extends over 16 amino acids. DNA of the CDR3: TGTGCCAGCAGTGAAGTGTCCCGGGGATCTGGAAACACCATATATTTT. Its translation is CASSEVSRGSGNTIYF.

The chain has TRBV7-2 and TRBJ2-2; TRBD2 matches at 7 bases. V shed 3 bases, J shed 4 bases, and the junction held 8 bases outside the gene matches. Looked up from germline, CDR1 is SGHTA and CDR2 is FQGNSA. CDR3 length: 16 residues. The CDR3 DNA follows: TGTGCCAGCAGCTTTTTGGGACTATCATCCACCGGGGAGCTGTTTTTT. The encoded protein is CASSFLGLSSTGELFF.

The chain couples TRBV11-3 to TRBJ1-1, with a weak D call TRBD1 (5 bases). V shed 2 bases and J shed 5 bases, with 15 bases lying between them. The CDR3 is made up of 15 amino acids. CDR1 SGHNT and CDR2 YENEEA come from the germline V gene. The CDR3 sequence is CASSLSGVSGTEAFF. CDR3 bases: TGTGCCAGCAGCTTATCGGGGGTTTCGGGGACTGAAGCTTTCTTT.

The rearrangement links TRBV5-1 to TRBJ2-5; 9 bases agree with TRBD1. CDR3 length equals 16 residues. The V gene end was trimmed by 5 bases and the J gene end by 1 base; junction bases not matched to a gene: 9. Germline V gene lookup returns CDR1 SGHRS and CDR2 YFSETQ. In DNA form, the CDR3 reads TGCGCCAGCAGAGACCTACCGGGACAGGGCCAAGAGACCCAGTACTTC. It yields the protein CASRDLPGQGQETQYF. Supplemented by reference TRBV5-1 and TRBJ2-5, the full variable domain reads KAGVTQTPRYLIKTRGQQVTLSCSPISGHRSVSWYQQTPGQGLQFLFEYFSETQRNKGNFPGRFSGRQFSNSRSEMNVSTLELGDSALYLCASRDLPGQGQETQYFGPGTRLLVL.

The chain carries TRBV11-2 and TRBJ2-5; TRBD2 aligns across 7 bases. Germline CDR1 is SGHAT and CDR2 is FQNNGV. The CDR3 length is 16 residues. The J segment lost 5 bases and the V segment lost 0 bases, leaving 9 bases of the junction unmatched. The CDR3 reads CASSLEMREWGETQYF. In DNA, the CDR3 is TGTGCCAGCAGCTTAGAAATGCGGGAGTGGGGGGAGACCCAGTACTTC.

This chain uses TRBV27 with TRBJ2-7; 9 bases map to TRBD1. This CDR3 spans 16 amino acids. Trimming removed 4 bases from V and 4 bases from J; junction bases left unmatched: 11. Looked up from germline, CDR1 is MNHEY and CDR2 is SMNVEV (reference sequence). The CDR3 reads CASSSAWTGAGYEQYF. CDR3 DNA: TGTGCCAGCAGTTCCGCTTGGACAGGGGCCGGGTACGAGCAGTACTTC.

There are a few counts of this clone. The CDR3 nucleotides are TGTGCCAGCAGCTCACCAGCGGGCTCTAGCACAGATACGCAGTATTTT. It specifies CASSSPAGSSTDTQYF. This chain connects TRBV11-2 to TRBJ2-3, with D tentatively TRBD2 (6 bases). The CDR3 runs 16 residues. CDR1 and CDR2 (germline): SGHAT, FQNNGV. The V end lost 4 bases, the J end lost 0 bases, and 14 bases lay between the germline ends.

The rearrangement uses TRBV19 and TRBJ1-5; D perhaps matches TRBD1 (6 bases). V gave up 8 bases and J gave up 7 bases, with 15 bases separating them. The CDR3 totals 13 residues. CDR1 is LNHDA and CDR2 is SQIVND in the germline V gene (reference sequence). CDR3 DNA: TGTGCCAGTGCCACAGGGAATACACAGCCCCAGCATTTT. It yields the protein CASATGNTQPQHF. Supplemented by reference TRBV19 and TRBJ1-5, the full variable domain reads DGGITQSPKYLFRKEGQNVTLSCEQNLNHDAMYWYRQDPGQGLRLIYYSQIVNDFQKGDIAEGYSVSREKKESFPLTVTSAQKNPTAFYLCASATGNTQPQHFGDGTRLSIL.

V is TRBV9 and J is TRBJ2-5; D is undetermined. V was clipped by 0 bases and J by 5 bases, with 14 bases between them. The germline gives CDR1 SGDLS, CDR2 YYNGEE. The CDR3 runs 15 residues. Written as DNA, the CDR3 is TGTGCCAGCAGCGTAGAGTCTAATCGGTGGGAGACCCAGTACTTC. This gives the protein CASSVESNRWETQYF.

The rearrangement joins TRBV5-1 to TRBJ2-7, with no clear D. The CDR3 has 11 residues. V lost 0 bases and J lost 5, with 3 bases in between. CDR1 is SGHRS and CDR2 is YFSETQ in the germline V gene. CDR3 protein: CASSLADEQYF. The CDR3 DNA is TGCGCCAGCAGCTTGGCAGACGAGCAGTACTTC.

The CDR3 is CASSPTSGGVYIQYF. The DNA of the CDR3 is TGTGCCAGCAGCCCCACTTCCGGGGGGGTTTACATTCAGTACTTC. The chain uses TRBV7-2 and TRBJ2-4; 8 bases map to TRBD2. Germline V gene data show CDR1 as SGHTA and CDR2 as FQGNSA. Germline trimming cut 5 bases from V and 8 bases from J; bases unmatched to any gene: 11. This CDR3 region has 15 residues.

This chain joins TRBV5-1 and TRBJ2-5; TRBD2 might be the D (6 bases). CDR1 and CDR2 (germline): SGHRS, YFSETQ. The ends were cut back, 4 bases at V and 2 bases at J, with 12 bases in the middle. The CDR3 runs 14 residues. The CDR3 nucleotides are TGCGCCAGCAGCCTCCTAGCGTTTCAAGAGACCCAGTACTTC. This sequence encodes CASSLLAFQETQYF.

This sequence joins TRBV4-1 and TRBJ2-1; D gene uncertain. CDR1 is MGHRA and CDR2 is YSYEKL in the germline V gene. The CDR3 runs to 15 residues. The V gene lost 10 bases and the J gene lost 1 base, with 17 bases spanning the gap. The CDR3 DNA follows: TGCGCCATCGGCGAGGAAACCGGTTCCTACAATGAGCAGTTCTTC. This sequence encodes CAIGEETGSYNEQFF.

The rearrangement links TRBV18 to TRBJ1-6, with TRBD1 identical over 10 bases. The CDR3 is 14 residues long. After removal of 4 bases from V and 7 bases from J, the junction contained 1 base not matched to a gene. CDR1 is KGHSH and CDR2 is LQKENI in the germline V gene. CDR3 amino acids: CASSQDRGNSPLHF. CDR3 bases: TGTGCCAGCTCACAGGACAGGGGGAATTCACCCCTCCACTTT.

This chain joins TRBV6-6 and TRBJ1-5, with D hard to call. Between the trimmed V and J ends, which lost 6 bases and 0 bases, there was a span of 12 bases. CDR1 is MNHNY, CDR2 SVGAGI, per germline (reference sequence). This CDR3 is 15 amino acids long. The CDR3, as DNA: TGTGCCAGCAGCTATGCGGCCAGTAGCAATCAGCCCCAGCATTTT. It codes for CASSYAASSNQPQHF.

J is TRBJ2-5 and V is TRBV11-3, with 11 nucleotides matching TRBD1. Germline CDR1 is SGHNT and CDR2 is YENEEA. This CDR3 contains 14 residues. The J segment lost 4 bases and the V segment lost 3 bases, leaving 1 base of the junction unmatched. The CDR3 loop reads CASSFGTGGETQYF. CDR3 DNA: TGTGCCAGCAGCTTCGGGACAGGGGGAGAGACCCAGTACTTC.

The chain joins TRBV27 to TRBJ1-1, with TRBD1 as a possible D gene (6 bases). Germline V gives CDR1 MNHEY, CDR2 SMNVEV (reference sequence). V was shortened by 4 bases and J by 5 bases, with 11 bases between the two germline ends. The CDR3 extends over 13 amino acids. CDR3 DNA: TGTGCCAGCAGTTGGGGGCTCGGAACTGAAGCTTTCTTT. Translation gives CASSWGLGTEAFF.

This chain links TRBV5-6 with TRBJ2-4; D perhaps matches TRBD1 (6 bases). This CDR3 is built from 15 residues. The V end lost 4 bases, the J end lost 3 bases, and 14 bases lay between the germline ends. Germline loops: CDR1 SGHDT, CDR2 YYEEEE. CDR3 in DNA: TGTGCCAGCAGCCACGGGACAAAAGGCAAAAACATTCAGTACTTC. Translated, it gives CASSHGTKGKNIQYF.

The DNA for the CDR3 is TGTGCCAGCAGTGACAGGGGACCCTCCGGGCCCCAGCATTTT. Protein sequence: CASSDRGPSGPQHF. The chain is built from TRBV6-5 and TRBJ1-5; TRBD1 matches 8 bases. The trim removed 5 bases at V and 9 bases at J, leaving 9 bases unmatched. Germline lookup yields CDR1 MNHEY and CDR2 SVGAGI. The CDR3 is 14 amino acids.

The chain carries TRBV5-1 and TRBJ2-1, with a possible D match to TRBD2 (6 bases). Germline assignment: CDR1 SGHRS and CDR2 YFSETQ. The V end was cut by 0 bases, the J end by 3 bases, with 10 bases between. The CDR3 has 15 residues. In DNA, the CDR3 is TGCGCCAGCAGCTTGGGTGGGCGGGACTACAATGAGCAGTTCTTC. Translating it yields CASSLGGRDYNEQFF.

The DNA of the CDR3 is TGTGCCAGCAGCCCGCCTTATACGGGCTCCTACAATGAGCAGTTCTTC. It encodes CASSPPYTGSYNEQFF. The chain employs TRBV7-9 and TRBJ2-1, with D uncertain. The V end lost 5 bases, the J end lost 0 bases, and 14 bases lay between the germline ends. Germline lookup yields CDR1 SEHNR and CDR2 FQNEAQ (reference sequence). CDR3 size: 16 residues.

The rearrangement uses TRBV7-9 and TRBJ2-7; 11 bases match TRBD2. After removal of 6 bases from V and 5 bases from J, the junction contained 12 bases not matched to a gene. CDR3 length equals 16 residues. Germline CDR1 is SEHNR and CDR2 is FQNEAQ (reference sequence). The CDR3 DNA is TGTGCCAGCAGTCCCTTACTAGCGGGAGCGGTAGACGAGCAGTACTTC. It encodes CASSPLLAGAVDEQYF.

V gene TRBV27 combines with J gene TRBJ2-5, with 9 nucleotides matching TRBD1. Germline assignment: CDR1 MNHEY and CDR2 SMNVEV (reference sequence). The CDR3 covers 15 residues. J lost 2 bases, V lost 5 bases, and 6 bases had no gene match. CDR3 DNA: TGTGCCAGCAGTCCCCGACAGGGGGGACAAGAGACCCAGTACTTC. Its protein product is CASSPRQGGQETQYF.

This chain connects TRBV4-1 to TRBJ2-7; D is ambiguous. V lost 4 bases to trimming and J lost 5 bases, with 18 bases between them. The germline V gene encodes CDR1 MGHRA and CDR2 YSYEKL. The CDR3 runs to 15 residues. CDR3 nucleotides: TGCGCCAGCAGCCCCCCTTCCCCCGTCGTAAACGAGCAGTACTTC. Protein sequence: CASSPPSPVVNEQYF.

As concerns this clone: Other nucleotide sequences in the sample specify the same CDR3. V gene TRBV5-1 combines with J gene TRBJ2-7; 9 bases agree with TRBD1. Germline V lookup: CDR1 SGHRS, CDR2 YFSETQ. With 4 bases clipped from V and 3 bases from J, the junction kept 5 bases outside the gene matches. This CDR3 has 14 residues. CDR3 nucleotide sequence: TGCGCCAGCAGCGCGGGACAGGGAAACTACGAGCAGTACTTC. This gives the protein CASSAGQGNYEQYF.

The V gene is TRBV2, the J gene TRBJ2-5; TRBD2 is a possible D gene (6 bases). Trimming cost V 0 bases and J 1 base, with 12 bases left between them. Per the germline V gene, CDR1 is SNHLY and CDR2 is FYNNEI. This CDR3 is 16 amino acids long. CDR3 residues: CASSEAIAAGQETQYF. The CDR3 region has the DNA TGTGCCAGCAGTGAAGCAATAGCGGCAGGCCAAGAGACCCAGTACTTC.

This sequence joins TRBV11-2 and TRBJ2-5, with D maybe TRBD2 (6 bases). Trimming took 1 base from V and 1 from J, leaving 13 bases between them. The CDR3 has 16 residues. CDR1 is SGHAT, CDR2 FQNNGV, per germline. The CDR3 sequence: CASSLVVGRPQETQYF. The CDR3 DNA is TGTGCCAGCAGCTTAGTGGTGGGGAGGCCCCAAGAGACCCAGTACTTC.

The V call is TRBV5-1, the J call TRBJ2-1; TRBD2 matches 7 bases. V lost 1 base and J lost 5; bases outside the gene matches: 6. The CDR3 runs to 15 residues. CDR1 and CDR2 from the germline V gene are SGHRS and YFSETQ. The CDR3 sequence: CASSLIRRGNNEQFF. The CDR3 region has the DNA TGCGCCAGCAGCTTGATAAGGCGGGGGAACAATGAGCAGTTCTTC.

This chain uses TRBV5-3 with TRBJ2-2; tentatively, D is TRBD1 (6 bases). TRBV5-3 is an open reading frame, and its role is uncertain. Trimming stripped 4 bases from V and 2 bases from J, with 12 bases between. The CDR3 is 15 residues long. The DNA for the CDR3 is TGTGCCAGAAGCATCGGGACACAAAACACCGGGGAGCTGTTTTTT. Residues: CARSIGTQNTGELFF.